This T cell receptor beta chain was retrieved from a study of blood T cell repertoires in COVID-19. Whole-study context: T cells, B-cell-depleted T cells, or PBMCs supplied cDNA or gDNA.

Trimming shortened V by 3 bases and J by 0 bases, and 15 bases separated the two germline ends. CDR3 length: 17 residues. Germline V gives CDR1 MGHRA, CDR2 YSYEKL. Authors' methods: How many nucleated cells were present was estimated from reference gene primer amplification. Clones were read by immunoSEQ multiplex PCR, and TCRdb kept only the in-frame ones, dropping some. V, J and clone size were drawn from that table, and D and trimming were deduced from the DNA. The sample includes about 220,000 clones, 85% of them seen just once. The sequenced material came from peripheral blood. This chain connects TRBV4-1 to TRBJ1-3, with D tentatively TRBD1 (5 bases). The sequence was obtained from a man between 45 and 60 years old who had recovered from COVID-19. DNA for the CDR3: TGCGCCAGCAGCCAGGTTCCGGGACTGAGCTCTGGAAACACCATATATTTT. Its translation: CASSQVPGLSSGNTIYF.